This TCR beta chain was recorded in a study of OX40 agonist ivuxolimab in advanced cancers. At the level of the study: Patients receiving dose escalation had hepatocellular carcinoma, melanoma, renal cell or head and neck cancer. Findings and limits, study-wide: Within 6 weeks, CD4+ and CD8+ blood T cells expanded clonally at 0.1 to 3.0 mg/kg.

The J segment lost 4 bases and the V segment lost 11 bases, leaving 19 bases of the junction unmatched. Germline V CDR1 and CDR2: SGHVS, FQNEAQ. CDR3 length: 17 amino acids. Produced via immunoSEQ multiplex PCR; TCRdb's table is partial and in-frame only. The table shows 8,000 to 10,000 clones, with around nine tenths occurring only once. Patients were ineligible given autoimmune disease history or systemic immunosuppression. With regard to this clone: Its antigen is currently unknown.

The origin of this receptor is an adult with an advanced solid tumor such as melanoma, head and neck, liver or kidney cancer. The sample consisted of CD4+ or CD8+ T cells sorted from blood, taken in a trial of the OX40 agonist ivuxolimab. The chain carries TRBV7-8 and TRBJ2-5; 10 positions agree with TRBD1. The CDR3 DNA reads as TGTGCCGTAATATTAGGGTTGGGGACAGGGGATACAGAGACCCAGTACTTC. This gives the protein CAVILGLGTGDTETQYF.